This TCR beta chain was sequenced for a study of shared clonotypes between healthy human individuals (dated by TCRdb to 2018 to 2021). About the study as a whole: The cohort comprised a couple of women and three men aged 18 to 49 years. Per donor, three plates each were used for CD4 naive and CD4 memory, two for CD8 naive, and one for CD8 memory. To estimate repertoire size and how much clonotypes are shared between individuals, the study performed deep sequencing of blood TCR repertoires from a handful of healthy adults. Different laboratories and diverse techniques were used to prepare libraries and sequence TCR repertoires, to increase sequencing depth and limit assay-specific biases. Each donor's leukapheresis produced roughly between about 0.9 and 9.5 billion PBMCs.

Using the deep immunoSEQ assay, TCR CDR3 regions were amplified from genomic DNA by multiplex PCR. Extracted genomic DNA from each cell subset was spread evenly across all wells of several immunoSEQ 96-well plates, with each plate serving as a replicate. For sorted subsets, approximately 190 ng of genomic DNA, equivalent to 25,000 to 35,000 T cell genomes, went into each replicate PCR. The purified libraries were quantified using a Qubit 3.0 fluorometer, sized with a Bioanalyzer 2100, and then quantified again using the KAPA Library Quantification kit. Every immunoSEQ 96-well plate was sequenced on a dedicated single-read 150-cycle Illumina NextSeq 550 flow cell. The published analysis was carried out like this. Because the immunoSEQ output held only junctional sequences and lacked quality scores, the filtering could not match the filtering applied to full-length reads. To assign V/J genes and CDR3, sequences were annotated using PyIR, a Python wrapper for IgBLAST v1.9, with IMGT germline references. Reads were removed for weak V/J assignments (E-value above 1e-6), missing CDR3, stop codons, out-of-frame junctions, or ambiguous translated residues. V3J clonotypes were defined by identical inferred V gene, J gene, and CDR3 amino acid sequence. Percentage overlap between repertoires was computed as shared unique clonotypes divided by the size of the smaller repertoire. Richness of each repertoire was evaluated using RTK rarefaction, the Chao1 estimator, and Recon v2.1 estimates of unobserved clonotypes. Generation probabilities for all TCRbeta clonotypes obtained by the gDNA method from several donors were computed using OLGA. TCRdb stores this immuneACCESS table with in-frame sequences only. Part of the clones is absent; in the studies checked, under half of the shortfall reflects unresolved V genes, and no reason is known for the rest. V and J calls and clone size follow that table, whereas D and trimming were derived from the DNA. The sample table lists about 1.5 million clones, 95% to 99% of them with a count of one. The ten top clones hold about 0.45% of the sample.

The donors were healthy, HIV-negative adults with no recently reported acute infections or vaccinations. Every donor was a Caucasian adult residing in Nashville, Tennessee, USA. CD4+ T cells were enriched by magnetic negative selection, after which naive cells were positively selected on CD45RA and the negative fraction was taken as the memory subset. Blood was obtained by leukapheresis, after which PBMCs were separated by Ficoll-Histopaque density gradient centrifugation and cryopreserved in liquid nitrogen vapor phase. Analytical flow cytometry was used to check the purity and quantity of every magnetically sorted T cell population. From each sorted fraction, genomic DNA was isolated and quantified by UV absorbance on a Nanodrop 2000c. Overall study results and their limits: Sampling was restricted to blood, and TCR repertoires in tissues likely differ from the TCR repertoires found in blood. Rarefaction of sorted-subset datasets indicated incomplete sequencing despite the large sequencing depth. The small number of donors limited the genetic and exposure-history diversity represented. Sharing across a few donors was observed for around 4.8% of naive CD4, under 4% of naive CD8, around 2.5% of memory CD4, and about 0.38% of memory CD8 clonotypes. Naive subsets generally had larger estimated clonotype richness than memory subsets did. Based on pairwise subsampling, the degree of clonotype sharing among donors was expected to be affected by sequencing depth. Higher generation probabilities were observed for clonotypes shared by all four sorted-subset donors than for non-shared clonotypes.

This clone appeared once. Its antigen is still unknown. Base-call qualities are not available, and no considerably larger clone is one nucleotide away. Inclusive of the bounding cysteine and phenylalanine, the CDR3 is 11 residues long. Of the read, only the CDR3 DNA is kept; its 33 bases are in frame from base 1. CDR1 GTSNPN and CDR2 SVGIG were looked up in the germline V gene (reference sequence). Sequencing was performed on naive CD4+ T cells sorted from blood. The cell subset or site label, as the study defines it: CD45RA+ positively selected. The clonotype was recovered from a young man in good health. The rearranged chain carries TRBV30 and TRBJ2-6; TRBD2 might be the D gene, on 6 matching bases. The DNA is TGTGTGGGGGGTCGGACGGGCGTCCTGACTTTC. Its translation reads: CVGGRTGVLTF.